This T cell receptor beta chain was identified in a study of cytomegalovirus exposure and HLA in healthy donors. This CDR3 spans 14 amino acids. V shed 3 bases and J shed 4 bases, with 13 bases lying between them. Looked up from germline, CDR1 is KGHSY and CDR2 is FQNENV. The table lists this clone with a few counts. The antigen is undetermined. Vbeta (60) and Jbeta (13) primers were used in the PCR. Sequencing used immunoSEQ multiplex PCR; TCRdb keeps in-frame clones, though not all of them. The sample yields approximately 94,000 clones, over 60% seen once. General study findings and limits: A link between a missense DCLRE1C variant and TCR beta V- and J-gene trimming emerged from a later analysis.

Healthy bone marrow donors made up the donor group. Likely unrecorded immune exposures existed in these nominally healthy donors. Sequencing was performed on PBMCs. The V call is TRBV16, the J call TRBJ2-7; maybe TRBD1 (6 bases). The TCR originated in a man aged 25 to 40 in good health and CMV-seropositive. The CDR3 bases are TGTGCCAGCAGCCACTTCAGGACAGCTTACGAGCAGTACGTC. It is translated as CASSHFRTAYEQYV.